The subject of this entry is one T cell receptor beta chain. Its target is unknown. Combining a sample-barcoded 5' primer with a J-beta primer mix, a second PCR ran for roughly 7 to 12 cycles. One entry per CDR3 protein results from TCRdb running MiXCR on the 5' RACE reads. The sample shows 1.2 million to 1.5 million distinct CDR3 sequences, 40% to 50% of them seen only once. Looked up from germline, CDR1 is SGDLS and CDR2 is YYNGEE. The CDR3 spans 15 residues. V lost 0 bases and J lost 5, with 11 bases in between. This sample stems from a study of blood T cells in healthy people across ages. General observations from the study: Naive T cell percentage and TCR beta diversity correlated strongly. Age advanced and TCR beta diversity per million T cells fell, roughly linearly. The unknown donor CMV status may have confounded expanded clonotype changes.

The sequence was obtained from a woman under 30 in good health. The chain joins TRBV9 to TRBJ2-2; D is possibly TRBD2 (5 bases). The sequenced sample was blood. CDR3: CASSVGTSSTGELFF. The CDR3, as DNA: TGTGCCAGCAGCGTAGGAACTAGTAGTACCGGGGAGCTGTTTTTT.